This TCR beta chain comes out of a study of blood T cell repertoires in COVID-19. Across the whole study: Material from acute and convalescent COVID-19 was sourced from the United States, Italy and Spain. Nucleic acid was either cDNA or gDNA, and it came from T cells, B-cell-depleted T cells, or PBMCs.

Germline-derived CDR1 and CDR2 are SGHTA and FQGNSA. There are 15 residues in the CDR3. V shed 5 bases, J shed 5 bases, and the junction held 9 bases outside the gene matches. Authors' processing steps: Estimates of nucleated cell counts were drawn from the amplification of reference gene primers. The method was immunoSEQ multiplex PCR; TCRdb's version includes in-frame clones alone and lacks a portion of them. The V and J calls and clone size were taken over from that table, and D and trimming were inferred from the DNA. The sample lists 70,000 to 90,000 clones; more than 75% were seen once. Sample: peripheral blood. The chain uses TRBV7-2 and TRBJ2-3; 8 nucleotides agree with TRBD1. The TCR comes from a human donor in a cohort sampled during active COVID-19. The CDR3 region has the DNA TGTGCCAGCAGCGTAAACGGACAGGGCGGAGATACGCAGTATTTT. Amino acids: CASSVNGQGGDTQYF.